The clone carrying this TCR beta chain was recorded at least ten times. Antigen unknown. These data come from a study of human T cells and chemical hapten exposure. TCRdb analysed the RACE reads with MiXCR anew, one entry per CDR3 protein. Of approximately 45,000 distinct CDR3 sequences in the sample, 3.5% to 4.5% were seen once. Noted time point: healthy volunteer bleed at 2 weeks. Whole blood that had not been fractionated was the source of extracted total RNA. Regarding the study as a whole: TCRs exceeding 1 in 1000 frequency stayed unchanged with DPC sensitization.

Per germline, CDR1 SGHTA and CDR2 FQGNSA. V shed 1 base and J shed 1 base, with 19 bases lying between them. This CDR3 comprises 18 residues. V is TRBV7-2 and J is TRBJ1-1, with D hard to call. The sequence derives from a female donor in good health. Some clones in this sample may be carry-over from other donors' samples. Sequencing was performed on whole blood. CDR3 nucleotide sequence: TGTGCCAGCAGCTTAGTGGTACAGCTGGGGAAATCGAACACTGAAGCTTTCTTT. Residues: CASSLVVQLGKSNTEAFF.